This T cell receptor beta chain comes out of a study of glioma-infiltrating T cells after dendritic cell vaccination. The length of the CDR3 is 16 residues. Trimming removed 0 bases at V and 8 bases at J, with 17 bases between. Germline loops: CDR1 LNHNV, CDR2 YYDKDF (reference sequence). Clones were read by immunoSEQ multiplex PCR, and TCRdb kept only the in-frame ones, dropping some. The sample has about 2,600 clones, 65% to 90% seen once. The time point is: after dendritic cell vaccination, including at tumor progression/relapse. Dendritic cells derived from monocytes and pulsed with autologous tumor lysate formed the vaccine. Over 20% tumor content was confirmed by H&E before DNA isolation.

The sequence came from a human donor with glioblastoma. The chain carries TRBV15 and TRBJ2-4, with a possible D match to TRBD1 (6 bases). Sample: tumor tissue, taken after dendritic cell vaccination. The CDR3: CATSRDPDRTVDIQYF. CDR3 nucleotides: TGTGCCACCAGCAGAGATCCCGACAGGACCGTTGACATTCAGTACTTC.